This T cell receptor beta chain was recorded in a study of T cells after yellow fever vaccination. Looking at the study overall: Fractions containing few cells were prepared with SMART-Seq v4 Ultra Low Input.

The CDR3 loop spans 14 amino acids. Germline loops: CDR1 SGHRS, CDR2 YFSETQ. V lost 4 bases to trimming and J lost 6 bases, with 15 bases between them. Study-level findings and limits: The secondary response was weaker, and its peak arrived faster, on day 5 versus 15.

This clonotype was detected many times. The antigen is unknown. Production of TCR cDNA was by 5'RACE template switching, which also added a universal primer site and UMIs. MiXCR, applied by TCRdb to the 5' RACE reads, yields one record per CDR3 protein. The top ten hold around 17% of the sample, which has 450,000 to 550,000 distinct CDR3 sequences, around a fifth seen once. The specimen comprised PBMCs, sampled less than 25 days after the first yellow fever vaccination. V gene TRBV5-1 combines with J gene TRBJ2-3; the D gene is possibly TRBD2 (7 bases). The receptor comes from a man between 18 and 35 years old who received the YFV17D yellow fever vaccine. CDR3 region: CASSLGGPLDTQYF. CDR3 sequence (DNA): TGCGCCAGCAGCCTCGGGGGGCCCCTTGATACGCAGTATTTT.